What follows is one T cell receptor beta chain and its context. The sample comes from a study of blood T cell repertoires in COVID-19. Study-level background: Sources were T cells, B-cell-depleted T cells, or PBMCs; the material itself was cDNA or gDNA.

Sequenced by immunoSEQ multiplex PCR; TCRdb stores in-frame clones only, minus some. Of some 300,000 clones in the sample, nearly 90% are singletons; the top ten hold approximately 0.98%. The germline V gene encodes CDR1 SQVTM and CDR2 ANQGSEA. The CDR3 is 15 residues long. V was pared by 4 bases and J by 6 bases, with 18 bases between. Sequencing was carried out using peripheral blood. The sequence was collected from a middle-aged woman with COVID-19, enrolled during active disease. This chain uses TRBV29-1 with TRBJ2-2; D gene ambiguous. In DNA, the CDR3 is TGCAGCGTTGGCATCCTAGACCTAACCCCCGGGGAGCTGTTTTTT. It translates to CSVGILDLTPGELFF.